This is a list of T cell receptor beta chains from one sample in a study of blood T cell repertoires in COVID-19. Profiling relied on immunoSEQ multiplex PCR, and the TCRdb table lists in-frame clones only, not all of them. The sample shows over 100,000 clones, about 70% of them seen only once. The material sequenced was peripheral blood. The receptors were sampled from a woman in her 70s with acute or convalescent COVID-19. Both conserved end residues are part of each CDR3.

J gene	V gene	CDR3 protein
TRBJ2-1	TRBV2	CASSDPSGIAYNEQFF
TRBJ2-1	TRBV7-2	CASIPPGGGGNEQFF
TRBJ2-7	TRBV5-5	CASSPEDIEQYF
TRBJ1-4	TRBV7-9	CASSPQGEKLFF
TRBJ1-2	TRBV6-1	CASSEGTGPLYGYTF
TRBJ1-5	TRBV7-9	CASSSQGAGQPQHF
TRBJ2-7	TRBV12-3/TRBV12-4	CASSFRGGPEQYF
TRBJ1-1	TRBV3-1/TRBV3-2	CASSGGTGNTEAFF
TRBJ1-2	TRBV19	CASSIDRDFGYGYTF
TRBJ2-3	TRBV28	CASSPGTGWSNTQYF
TRBJ1-1	TRBV7-2	CASSFGQGNTEAFF
TRBJ2-5	TRBV29-1	CSVDRLGGETQYF
TRBJ1-2	TRBV2	CASSQGQGRGYTF
TRBJ1-4	TRBV5-1	CASSLALGANEKLFF
TRBJ2-5	TRBV10-1	CASSEWSLGTQYF
TRBJ2-7	TRBV5-4	CASSYRSGEQYF
TRBJ2-7	TRBV10-3	CAIRERGGYYEQYF
TRBJ2-5	TRBV11-2	CASSFKETQYF
TRBJ2-6	TRBV6-6	CASRRGPGANVLTF
TRBJ1-6	TRBV6-5	CASSYDRGPNSPLHF
TRBJ2-2	TRBV7-6	CASSLVTRNTGELFF
TRBJ1-3	TRBV7-8	CASSLGRQGAGNTIYF
TRBJ1-5	TRBV19	CASSIAWGQGAQINQPQHF